A selection of T cell receptor beta chains follows, all from one sample in a study of cytomegalovirus exposure and HLA in healthy donors. Some clones are missing from TCRdb's copy, which holds only in-frame ones; the method was immunoSEQ multiplex PCR. The table lists around 150,000 clones, more than 65% of them singletons, with about 3% in the top ten. Sequenced sample: PBMCs. All receptors come from a middle-aged woman in good health and CMV-seropositive. Both conserved end residues are part of each CDR3. The D gene is left open where the match is weak. Only part of the rows carry a size: once, few, many, or a class if the clone is expanded.

j_gene,d_gene,v_gene,abundance,CDR3nt,CDR3aa
TRBJ2-2,-,TRBV4-1,-,TGCGCCAGCAGCCAAGATAACGGAATCGCGGACACCGGGGAGCTGTTTTTT,CASSQDNGIADTGELFF
TRBJ1-2,-,TRBV2,-,TGTGCCAGCAGTGAGATTGGCGGGTCTTTTTATGGCTACACCTTC,CASSEIGGSFYGYTF
TRBJ2-7,TRBD1,TRBV5-6,-,TGTGCCAGCAGCGCCGGGACAGGGAGATTTAACGAGCAGTACTTC,CASSAGTGRFNEQYF
TRBJ2-5,TRBD1,TRBV9,few,TGTGCCAGCAGCCTCGGACAGGAAGAGACCCAGTACTTC,CASSLGQEETQYF
TRBJ2-3,TRBD2,TRBV19,-,TGTGCCAGTAGGTGGACTAGCGGGAGGAGCACAGATACGCAGTATTTT,CASRWTSGRSTDTQYF
TRBJ2-7,-,TRBV2,-,TGTGCCAGCAGTGATACCTCGTCTAGCAACGAGCAGTACTTC,CASSDTSSSNEQYF
TRBJ1-2,-,TRBV27,-,TGTGCCAGCAGCTACAGAGGGCACTATGGCTACACCTTC,CASSYRGHYGYTF
TRBJ2-3,TRBD2,TRBV9,few,TGTGCCAGCAGCGTAGGTGATAGCGGGAGGGCTCAAGATACGCAGTATTTT,CASSVGDSGRAQDTQYF
TRBJ2-5,-,TRBV28,-,TGTGCCAGCAGTTTCATTTCGGCGGGCCAAGAGACCCAGTACTTC,CASSFISAGQETQYF
TRBJ1-2,TRBD1,TRBV5-6,-,TGTGCCAGCAGCTTGGCCGGACAGGGGTACGCCTATGGCTACACCTTC,CASSLAGQGYAYGYTF
TRBJ2-5,TRBD1,TRBV7-6,once,TGTGCCAGCAGCTTAGAGTGGGACAGCCAAGAGACCCAGTACTTC,CASSLEWDSQETQYF
TRBJ1-5,-,TRBV6-6,few,TGTGCCAGCAGTTACTCGGAGGGAGGGAATCAGCCCCAGCATTTT,CASSYSEGGNQPQHF
TRBJ2-3,TRBD1,TRBV4-1,-,TGCGCCAGCAGCCAAGCCCAGGACAGGGGTTTAGGAGATACGCAGTATTTT,CASSQAQDRGLGDTQYF
TRBJ2-7,-,TRBV6-5,few,TGTGCCAGCAGTTACTCGCGGGGTGTGGGGGGCTACGAGCAGTACTTC,CASSYSRGVGGYEQYF
TRBJ1-2,TRBD1,TRBV18,few,TGTGCCAGCTCAGCCGACATCACCGGGACAGGGGGAAGGTATGGCTACACCTTC,CASSADITGTGGRYGYTF
TRBJ2-4,TRBD2,TRBV4-1,-,TGCGCCAGCAGCACCCGACTAGCGGGGGAAAACATTCAGTACTTC,CASSTRLAGENIQYF
TRBJ1-5,-,TRBV4-1,few,TGCGCCAGCAGCCAGAGTTACAGAGAAAATAGCAATCAGCCCCAGCATTTT,CASSQSYRENSNQPQHF
TRBJ1-5,-,TRBV19,-,TGTGCCAGTAGTATTGAGGGCTACGGAAATCAGCCCCAGAATTTT,CASSIEGYGNQPQNF
TRBJ2-7,-,TRBV6-6,-,TGTGCCAGCAGTTACCTCAGGTCCTACGAGCAGTACTTC,CASSYLRSYEQYF
TRBJ1-1,TRBD1,TRBV18,-,TGTGCCAGCTCACCTACAGGGGGCATGAACACTGAAGCTTTCTTT,CASSPTGGMNTEAFF
TRBJ2-7,TRBD1,TRBV6-1,few,TGTGCCAGCAGTGAGGGACAGGGGAGCTCCTACGAGCAGTACTTC,CASSEGQGSSYEQYF
TRBJ1-3,-,TRBV7-9,-,TGTGCCAGCCACTTCGGGAGCTCTGGAAACACCATATATTTT,CASHFGSSGNTIYF
TRBJ2-7,TRBD1,TRBV6-1,-,TGTGCCAGCAGCCCCGGGACAGGGGGCGCCTACGAGCAGTACTTC,CASSPGTGGAYEQYF
TRBJ1-3,-,TRBV19,once,TGTGCCAGTAGTGAAACAGGCGGAGGAAACACCATATATTTT,CASSETGGGNTIYF
TRBJ2-1,TRBD2,TRBV4-3,few,TGCGCCAGCAGCCTCCGACTAGTGGCGGGAGGGTACAATGAGCAGTTCTTC,CASSLRLVAGGYNEQFF
TRBJ1-4,-,TRBV18,-,TGTGCCAGCTCACCGACCACAGCAGAGGGAAAACTGTTTTTT,CASSPTTAEGKLFF
TRBJ1-2,TRBD1,TRBV14,-,TGTGCCAGCAGCCCCGGACAGGGGGCAGCTAACTATGGCTACACCTTC,CASSPGQGAANYGYTF
TRBJ1-1,-,TRBV4-3,few,TGCGCCAGCAGCCAAGATCTGGGAGAGAACACTGAAGCTTTCTTT,CASSQDLGENTEAFF
TRBJ2-3,-,TRBV5-4,-,TGTGCCAGCAGTCCCGAACTCACAGATACGCAGTATTTT,CASSPELTDTQYF
TRBJ2-1,-,TRBV5-6,-,TGTGCCAGCAGGATAGGAGGGACTTGGGGGAATGAGCAGTTCTTC,CASRIGGTWGNEQFF
TRBJ1-5,-,TRBV19,-,TGTGCCAGTAGTTACGGAGTATCAGCGTCCCAGCATTTT,CASSYGVSASQHF
TRBJ1-3,-,TRBV6-5,once,TGTGCCAGCAGTCCGGGAGGAAACACCATATATTTT,CASSPGGNTIYF
TRBJ2-6,-,TRBV4-3,few,TGCGCCAGCAGCCAAGATGGGACAACTGGGGCCAACGTCCTGACTTTC,CASSQDGTTGANVLTF
TRBJ2-5,TRBD1,TRBV18,once,TGTGCCAGCTCACCACTCGGAGTCGGACAGGGGGCGGAGACCCAGTACTTC,CASSPLGVGQGAETQYF
TRBJ1-2,-,TRBV6-5,-,TGTGCCAGCAGTTACTCTGGGGGCGCTAACTATGGCTACCCCTTC,CASSYSGGANYGYPF
TRBJ1-5,TRBD1,TRBV6-1,-,TGTGCCAGCAGTGAAGTTGGGACAGCTTATCAGCCCCAGCATTTT,CASSEVGTAYQPQHF
TRBJ2-1,-,TRBV29-1,few,TGCAGCGTTGGACCGGAGAGCTCCTACAATGAGCAGTTCTTC,CSVGPESSYNEQFF
TRBJ2-1,TRBD1,TRBV10-3,-,TGTGCCATCAGTCCCGTTGGGACAGGGGGTATGTCCAGCTCCTACAATGAGCAGTTCTTC,CAISPVGTGGMSSSYNEQFF
TRBJ1-5,TRBD1,TRBV7-9,-,TGTTCCAGCAGCTTAGGTGCCGGGACAGATCAGCCCCAGCATTTT,CSSSLGAGTDQPQHF
TRBJ2-5,-,TRBV7-2,few,TGTGCCAGCCAAAGGAGGGGGGGCCGGGAGACCCAGTACTTC,CASQRRGGRETQYF
TRBJ2-7,TRBD1,TRBV29-1,-,TGCAGCGTGGGCACAGGGGGTGACGAGCAGTACTTC,CSVGTGGDEQYF
TRBJ2-3,-,TRBV7-2,-,TGTGCCAGCAGCTTATCCCGACTAGGTACAGATACGCAGTATTTT,CASSLSRLGTDTQYF
TRBJ1-5,-,TRBV27,few,TGTGCCAGCAGTTATAGTTGGAGCAATCAGCCCCAGCATTTT,CASSYSWSNQPQHF
TRBJ2-1,-,TRBV6-5,-,TGTGCCAGCTGGGGCCGGAGCTCCTACAATGAGCAGTTCTTC,CASWGRSSYNEQFF
TRBJ2-7,-,TRBV9,few,TGTGCCAGCAGCGTTGACAGTTCTACAGCCTACGAGCAGTACTTC,CASSVDSSTAYEQYF
TRBJ2-5,-,TRBV5-8,-,TGTGCCAGCAGCCTAAATGTTCAGACCCAGTACTTC,CASSLNVQTQYF
TRBJ1-3,-,TRBV5-1,-,TGCGCCAGCTCCCAATCCGGGACTGGAAACACCATATATTTT,CASSQSGTGNTIYF
TRBJ2-7,-,TRBV7-2,-,TGTGCCAGCAGCTTAGAGGAGAGCGAGCAGTACTTC,CASSLEESEQYF
TRBJ2-2,-,TRBV28,-,TGTGCCAGCAGAGTCCAGTCGAACACCGGGGAGCTGTTTTTT,CASRVQSNTGELFF
TRBJ2-7,-,TRBV5-4,-,TGTGCCAGCAGCTTGGATACTGGCGGGAAAACGTACTTC,CASSLDTGGKTYF
TRBJ1-5,-,TRBV2,-,TGTGCCAGCAGTGAGGGGGCCCATCAGCCCCAGAATTTT,CASSEGAHQPQNF
TRBJ2-2,-,TRBV12-5,few,TGTGCTAGTGGTTTGGTTCCGGGGACCGGGGAGCTGTTTTTT,CASGLVPGTGELFF
TRBJ1-3,-,TRBV18,-,TGTGCCAGCTCACCACCCTCAGCTGGAAACACCATATATTTT,CASSPPSAGNTIYF
TRBJ2-1,-,TRBV11-2,-,TGTGCCAGCAGCTTAGGTCGACAGTACTCCTACAATGAGCAGTTCTTC,CASSLGRQYSYNEQFF
TRBJ2-6,-,TRBV5-1,-,TGCGCCAGCAGCTTCGACACCTCTGGGGCCAACGTCCTGACTTTC,CASSFDTSGANVLTF
TRBJ2-7,TRBD1,TRBV6-1,once,TGTGCCAGCAGTGAAGCGGCAGGGGGCTACGAGCAGTACTTC,CASSEAAGGYEQYF
TRBJ2-5,TRBD1,TRBV9,-,TGTGCCAGCAGCCCCGGGACAGGCCAACAGACCCAGTACTTC,CASSPGTGQQTQYF
TRBJ1-5,-,TRBV5-8,-,TGTGCCAGCAGCGGGGGGACGGTTTATAGCAATCAGCCCCAGAATTTT,CASSGGTVYSNQPQNF
TRBJ2-3,TRBD2,TRBV11-2,-,TGTGCCAGCAGACGCCCCGGGACTAGCGGGAGGTCGGATACGCAGTATTTT,CASRRPGTSGRSDTQYF
TRBJ2-7,TRBD2,TRBV10-3,-,TGTGCCATCAGTACTAGCGGGGGCGTTTACGAGCAGTACTTC,CAISTSGGVYEQYF